The 20 T cell receptor beta chains below come from one sample, sequenced in a study of tumor-infiltrating lymphocytes in primary liver carcinoma. The source of the blood RNA was unsorted whole blood, and germline DNA was extracted as well. Starting material of 500 to 600 ng total RNA yielded TCR beta cDNA via a constant-region primer. Libraries covering TCR beta were generated through three nested multiplex PCR rounds (using a slightly modified ARM-PCR). For roughly 10 cycles apiece, the opening two PCR rounds ran with TRBV1-TRBV30 forward primers and a C-beta reverse primer. MiXCR, run by TCRdb on the multiplex PCR reads, gives a single entry per CDR3 protein. The sample lists a few hundred thousand distinct CDR3 sequences, roughly 60% occurring once. Sample: peripheral blood. The receptor set was obtained from a woman aged 30 to 39 with primary liver carcinoma and hepatitis B virus infection.

To note about this clonotype: An end of the junction differs from the germline gene, which may be a read error. V and J are TRBV11-2 and TRBJ2-3; 7 bases are a match to TRBD2. Looked up from germline, CDR1 is SGHAT and CDR2 is FQNNGV. The CDR3 is 14 amino acids. CDR3 sequence reads: CTSSPRGTKDRQYF. The CDR3 region has the DNA TGTACCAGCAGCCCCCGAGGGACTAAAGATAGGCAGTATTTT.

This chain joins TRBV29-1 and TRBJ2-1, with TRBD1 matching 7 bases. After removal of 7 bases from V and 6 bases from J, the junction contained 9 bases not matched to a gene. The CDR3 totals 13 residues. Germline assignment: CDR1 SQVTM and CDR2 ANQGSEA. The CDR3 sequence: CSASRQGTNEQFF. In DNA, the CDR3 is TGCAGCGCCAGTAGACAGGGAACCAATGAGCAGTTCTTC.

CDR3 loop: CASGDSAYEQYF. The CDR3 DNA follows: TGTGCCAGCGGGGACTCTGCCTACGAGCAGTACTTC. The gene calls are TRBV6-2 or TRBV6-3 and TRBJ2-7, with a possible D match to TRBD2 (6 bases). The germline V and J ends were trimmed by 8 bases and 2 bases, with 10 bases remaining between them. Per the germline V gene, CDR1 is MNHEY and CDR2 is SVGEGT. The CDR3 contains 12 residues.

Of note for this clonotype: Because it lacks the conserved phenylalanine or tryptophan at the end, this CDR3 is likely a read error. This rearrangement joins TRBV11-3 to TRBJ2-5, with 9 nucleotides matching TRBD2. V lost 5 bases and J lost 3; bases outside the gene matches: 7. Germline V gene lookup returns CDR1 SGHNT and CDR2 YENEEA. The CDR3 runs 15 residues. The DNA of the CDR3 is TGTGCCAGCAGCCCCCGGGCTAGCGGGAAAGAGACCCAGTACTCC. Its protein product is CASSPRASGKETQYS.

This clonotype was observed a single time. It may be a read error: a sequence one base away is much more abundant. Since the CDR3 does not end with the conserved phenylalanine or tryptophan, this likely comes from a read error. V and J are TRBV12-3 or TRBV12-4 and TRBJ2-1; 12 nucleotides agree with TRBD2. V was pared by 7 bases and J by 5 bases, with 6 bases of the junction left unmatched. This CDR3 contains 15 residues. The DNA of the CDR3 is TGTGCCAGCACCCGACTAGCGGGAGCCGACAATGAGCAGTTCCTC. Amino acid sequence: CASTRLAGADNEQFL.

This clonotype was detected only once. The germline gene is not matched at one end of the junction; a read error may be the cause. The rearrangement links TRBV11-1 to TRBJ2-5; tentative D call: TRBD2 (5 bases). The germline V gene has CDR1 SGHAT and CDR2 FQDESV (reference sequence). The CDR3 length is 15 residues. CDR3 residues: CPSNSPGNLHETQYF. CDR3 DNA sequence: TGTCCCAGCAACTCTCCCGGGAATCTCCACGAGACCCAGTACTTC.

A word on this clonotype: One end of the junction fails to match germline, which may point to a read error. The chain uses TRBV6-1 and TRBJ1-3, with D uncertain. Germline V gives CDR1 MNHNS, CDR2 SASEGT. The CDR3 covers 14 residues. This chain's CDR3 is CVSSVTDSGNTIHF. In DNA form, the CDR3 reads TGTGTCAGCAGTGTAACGGACTCTGGAAACACCATACATTTT.

The sample holds a few counts of this clonotype. J is TRBJ2-1 and V is TRBV7-8; D possibly corresponds to TRBD2 (6 bases). V lost 4 bases and J 0 bases, leaving 7 bases between the germline ends. Germline CDR1 is SGHVS and CDR2 is FQNEAQ. The CDR3 consists of 14 residues. CDR3 region: CASSYGSSYNEQFF. CDR3 DNA: TGTGCCAGCAGCTACGGGAGCTCCTACAATGAGCAGTTCTTC.

V is TRBV12-3 or TRBV12-4 and J is TRBJ2-7, with 8 bases lining up with TRBD1. The V and J ends lost 5 bases and 3 bases, in that order; junction bases with no gene match: 9. This CDR3 spans 15 amino acids. CDR3 amino acids: CASSLPGQVNYEQYF. CDR3 bases: TGTGCCAGCAGTCTCCCGGGACAGGTGAACTACGAGCAGTACTTC.

This clonotype has more than one count but fewer than ten. With a much larger clone just one base away, this may be a read error. The V call is TRBV11-2, the J call TRBJ2-7; the match to TRBD2 covers 12 bases. CDR1 is SGHAT, CDR2 FQNNGV, per germline. CDR3 length equals 15 residues. The CDR3 bases are TGTGCCAGCAGCTTTACTAGCGGGAGGACCTACGAGCGGTACTTC. Its translation: CASSFTSGRTYERYF. Combining the CDR3 with reference TRBV11-2 and TRBJ2-7 gives the whole variable domain EAGVAQSPRYKIIEKRQSVAFWCNPISGHATLYWYQQILGQGPKLLIQFQNNGVVDDSQLPKDRFSAERLKGVDSTLKIQPAKLEDSAVYLCASSFTSGRTYERYFGPGTRLTVT.

A note on this clonotype: One junction end disagrees with the germline gene, perhaps due to a read error. The chain employs TRBV12-3 or TRBV12-4 and TRBJ2-3; TRBD1 agrees at 7 bases. The CDR3 contains 14 residues. Here the CDR3 reads CASSFGTATDTRYF. The CDR3 DNA follows: TGTGCCAGCAGTTTCGGGACAGCCACAGATACGCGGTATTTT.

The chain recombines TRBV7-8 with TRBJ2-5; D unclear. From germline, CDR1 is SGHVS and CDR2 FQNEAQ. Trimming removed 5 bases at V and 1 base at J, with 11 bases between. The CDR3 has 14 amino acids. Here the CDR3 DNA reads TGTGCCAGCAGCCCCCGCCGTGGCCAAGAGACCCAGTACTTC. Encoded protein: CASSPRRGQETQYF.

Turning to this clonotype: The junction departs from the called germline gene at one end, perhaps through a read error. V gene TRBV5-5 combines with J gene TRBJ2-6; 7 nucleotides match TRBD2. CDR3 length: 16 residues. Germline V gene sequence: CDR1 SGHKS, CDR2 YYEKEE (reference sequence). The CDR3 DNA sequence: TGTGCCGGCAGCGACGGGGGGTTTTCTGGGGCCAACGTCCTGACTTTC. Its translation is CAGSDGGFSGANVLTF.

The genes are TRBV12-3 or TRBV12-4 and TRBJ1-4; a weak D match, TRBD1 (6 bases). The CDR3 consists of 14 residues. Trimming took off 2 bases at V and 8 bases at J, with 12 bases between the two ends. The DNA of the CDR3 is TGTGCCAGCAGTTTATCGGGGGGCGGCGAAAAACTGTTTTTT. Its protein product is CASSLSGGGEKLFF.

Many counts were recorded for this clonotype. The genes are TRBV30 and TRBJ1-5, with no clear D. V shed 7 bases and J shed 2 bases, with 15 bases lying between them. This CDR3 has 14 amino acids. From germline, CDR1 is GTSNPN and CDR2 SVGIG (reference sequence). As DNA, the CDR3 is TGTGCCTCCTCTGGGTGGGGTGGCAATCAGCCCCAGCATTTT. It is translated as CASSGWGGNQPQHF.

Comments on this clonotype: It may be a read error: a sequence one base away is much more abundant. The J gene is TRBJ2-5, the V gene TRBV12-3 or TRBV12-4; TRBD1 might be the D (6 bases). There are 17 residues in the CDR3. The CDR3 DNA sequence: TGTGCCAACAGTTTAGCCAGGGGCTCCGTCTGGGCGGAGACCCAGTACTTC. Encoded protein: CANSLARGSVWAETQYF.

This clonotype was detected once. V usage is TRBV15 and J usage is TRBJ2-2, with D hard to call. The CDR3 runs 13 residues. V lost 3 bases and J lost 5, with 7 bases in between. Germline lookup yields CDR1 LNHNV and CDR2 YYDKDF (reference sequence). DNA for the CDR3: TGTGCCACCAGCAGGTCTTATACCGGGGAGCTGTTTTTT. It specifies CATSRSYTGELFF.

The V and J genes are TRBV12-3 or TRBV12-4 and TRBJ2-1, with a tentative D call TRBD2 (5 bases). V lost 11 bases and J 7 bases, leaving 21 bases between the germline ends. The CDR3 consists of 14 residues. CDR3 amino acids: CAGTPPGMYNEQFF. The CDR3, as DNA: TGTGCCGGCACTCCACCGGGGATGTATAATGAGCAGTTCTTC.

This clonotype showed up just a few times. The chain has TRBV11-2 and TRBJ2-3; D is unclear. Looked up from germline, CDR1 is SGHAT and CDR2 is FQNNGV. This CDR3 has 12 amino acids. Deletions cut 2 bases from V and 5 bases from J, with 5 bases between. In nucleotides, the CDR3 is TGTGCCAGCAGCTTAAGACTAGATACGCAGTATTTT. Its translation: CASSLRLDTQYF. The whole variable domain, filled in from reference TRBV11-2 and TRBJ2-3, reads EAGVAQSPRYKIIEKRQSVAFWCNPISGHATLYWYQQILGQGPKLLIQFQNNGVVDDSQLPKDRFSAERLKGVDSTLKIQPAKLEDSAVYLCASSLRLDTQYFGPGTRLTVL.

This clonotype was seen only a few times. The chain carries TRBV6-6 and TRBJ1-5, with 7 bases identical to TRBD1. CDR3 length equals 17 residues. CDR1 MNHNY and CDR2 SVGAGI come from the germline V gene (reference sequence). V lost 0 bases to trimming and J lost 5 bases; unmatched junction nucleotides: 10. CDR3 protein: CASSYSGAQGNDQPQHF. The CDR3 DNA follows: TGTGCCAGCAGTTACTCTGGGGCACAGGGGAATGATCAGCCCCAGCATTTT.